The sample holds a few counts of the clone carrying this T cell receptor beta chain. Its target is not known. This sample is part of a study of beta chain features in type 1 diabetes. Study-level information: Across the samples, about 100 million sorted cells were examined in total.

With 0 bases clipped from V and 5 bases from J, the junction kept 12 bases outside the gene matches. CDR1 MGHRA and CDR2 YSYEKL come from the germline V gene. The CDR3 length is 17 residues. The study, taken as a whole, reports: In every one of the four CD4+ subsets, TCRB CDR3s were moderately but significantly shorter in Type 1 diabetes patients.

Expressed TCRB transcripts were sequenced, since all the RNA that had been isolated was reverse transcribed. Profiling relied on immunoSEQ multiplex PCR, and the TCRdb table lists in-frame clones only, not all of them. There are hundreds of thousands of clones in the sample; under 13% occur only once, and more than 0.015% lies in the top ten. This clonotype was obtained from a man under 40 with type 1 diabetes. Sequencing input: naive CD4+ T cells from blood. The chain couples TRBV4-1 to TRBJ2-5, with TRBD1 matching over 7 bases. CDR3 in DNA: TGCGCCAGCAGCCAAGATAGAACAGGGGCGTCGCGGGAGACCCAGTACTTC. This codes for CASSQDRTGASRETQYF.